The 32 T cell receptor beta chains below all came from one sample that was sequenced in a study of blood T cell repertoires in COVID-19. Measured with immunoSEQ multiplex PCR; TCRdb has only the in-frame clones, and not every one. The repertoire holds approximately 74,000 clones, with roughly 90% as singletons. Sequencing was performed on peripheral blood. All receptors come from a woman in her sixties with active COVID-19.

The J gene is TRBJ2-1, the V gene TRBV27; 11 bases match TRBD1. Unmatched junction bases numbered 7, after V lost 2 bases and J lost 10 bases. The V gene's germline CDR1 is MNHEY and CDR2 SMNVEV (reference sequence). This CDR3 region has 15 residues. CDR3 residues: CASSLPGQGVREQFF. CDR3 DNA: TGTGCCAGCAGTTTACCGGGACAGGGGGTGAGGGAGCAGTTCTTC.

This chain's CDR3 is CASSPNRNQPQHF. As DNA, the CDR3 is TGTGCCAGCAGCCCCAACAGGAATCAGCCCCAGCATTTT. This rearrangement joins TRBV7-6 to TRBJ1-5, with D possibly being TRBD1 (5 bases). The V end lost 5 bases, the J end lost 4 bases, and 9 bases lay between the germline ends. The germline V gene encodes CDR1 SGHVS and CDR2 FNYEAQ. The CDR3 extends over 13 amino acids.

The rearrangement links TRBV4-1 to TRBJ2-7; TRBD1 aligns across 11 bases. CDR1 and CDR2 from the germline V gene are MGHRA and YSYEKL. Unmatched junction bases numbered 6, after V lost 3 bases and J lost 5 bases. CDR3 length: 15 residues. CDR3 residues: CASSHTGTGGDEQYF. CDR3 DNA sequence: TGCGCCAGCAGCCATACAGGGACAGGGGGTGACGAGCAGTACTTC.

The CDR3 DNA reads as TGTGCCAGCAGTGAAACAAGGACAGGGGGAAAGTCACCCCTCCACTTT. Translated: CASSETRTGGKSPLHF. The chain is built from TRBV2 and TRBJ1-6, with 10 bases lining up with TRBD1. The V and J ends lost 2 bases and 10 bases, in that order; junction bases with no gene match: 8. Germline V CDR1 and CDR2: SNHLY, FYNNEI. This CDR3 is built from 16 residues.

The genes are TRBV29-1 and TRBJ2-7; D may be TRBD2 (6 bases). The V and J ends lost 4 bases and 2 bases respectively, with 9 bases between them. Germline assignment: CDR1 SQVTM and CDR2 ANQGSEA. The CDR3 runs to 12 residues. The CDR3 protein is CSVAEGPYEQYF. CDR3 DNA: TGCAGCGTTGCGGAGGGACCCTACGAGCAGTACTTC.

The chain is built from TRBV7-9 and TRBJ2-5; tentatively, D is TRBD2 (5 bases). The CDR3 loop spans 14 amino acids. CDR1 is SEHNR, CDR2 FQNEAQ, per germline (reference sequence). With 7 bases removed from V and 4 bases from J, the gap between germline ends came to 16 bases. The CDR3 region has the DNA TGTGCCAGCACCGCTCCTGCTCGGGGAGAGACCCAGTACTTC. Translating gives CASTAPARGETQYF.

The chain uses TRBV7-9 and TRBJ1-1; D not certain. The CDR3 totals 11 residues. V was pared by 5 bases and J by 3 bases, with 4 bases between. CDR1 and CDR2 (germline): SEHNR, FQNEAQ (reference sequence). The CDR3 nucleotides are TGTGCCAGCAGCCGGGACACTGAAGCTTTCTTT. As protein: CASSRDTEAFF.

This clone was detected a few times. The chain recombines TRBV7-2 with TRBJ2-3; no clear D gene. Germline V gives CDR1 SGHTA, CDR2 FQGNSA. Trimming shortened V by 5 bases and J by 5 bases, and 11 bases separated the two germline ends. The CDR3 length is 13 residues. Here the CDR3 reads CASSPTFKDTQYF. CDR3 DNA sequence: TGTGCCAGCAGCCCGACATTCAAAGATACGCAGTATTTT.

The chain couples TRBV5-4 to TRBJ2-1, with 8 bases lining up with TRBD2. Germline V CDR1 and CDR2: SGHNT, YYREEE (reference sequence). The CDR3 contains 13 residues. V was pared by 10 bases and J by 5 bases, with 8 bases of the junction left unmatched. This chain's CDR3 is CAASGTRDNEQFF. The CDR3 DNA sequence: TGTGCCGCCTCCGGGACTAGAGACAATGAGCAGTTCTTC.

The chain uses TRBV25-1 and TRBJ2-5; 13 bases are a match to TRBD2. Trimming at V came to 4 bases and at J to 6 bases, leaving 8 bases not matched to a gene. CDR3 size: 16 residues. Germline loops: CDR1 MGHDK, CDR2 SYGVNS. The CDR3 sequence: CASSGGTSGIGQTQYF. The CDR3 DNA reads as TGTGCCAGCAGTGGGGGGACTAGCGGGATAGGTCAGACCCAGTACTTC.

The chain uses TRBV7-7 and TRBJ2-2, with 7 bases fitting TRBD2. CDR1 and CDR2 from the germline V gene are SSHAT and FNYEAQ (reference sequence). The V and J ends lost 6 bases and 0 bases, in that order; junction bases with no gene match: 4. There are 15 residues in the CDR3. The CDR3 coding sequence is TGTGCCAGCAGTCCTAGCGGAACGAACACCGGGGAGCTGTTTTTT. As protein: CASSPSGTNTGELFF.

The V gene is TRBV7-8, the J gene TRBJ1-4, with a tentative D call TRBD1 (5 bases). The length of the CDR3 is 15 residues. Trimming removed 5 bases at V and 3 bases at J, with 13 bases between. The V gene's germline CDR1 is SGHVS and CDR2 FQNEAQ. The CDR3 is CASSRSGWANEKLFF. CDR3 DNA: TGTGCCAGCAGCCGATCAGGGTGGGCTAATGAAAAACTGTTTTTT. The full variable domain, rest sourced from reference TRBV7-8 and TRBJ1-4, is GAGVSQSPRYKVAKRGQDVALRCDPISGHVSLFWYQQALGQGPEFLTYFQNEAQLDKSGLPSDRFFAERPEGSVSTLKIQRTQQEDSAVYLCASSRSGWANEKLFFGSGTQLSVL.

The sample holds a few counts of this clone. The chain recombines TRBV7-8 with TRBJ2-1, with 12 bases aligning to TRBD2. J lost 10 bases, V lost 5 bases, and 15 bases had no gene match. The CDR3 runs 17 residues. Germline V lookup: CDR1 SGHVS, CDR2 FQNEAQ. The CDR3: CASSPKVGLAGGYEQFF. The CDR3 DNA is TGTGCCAGCAGCCCGAAAGTGGGTCTAGCGGGAGGGTACGAGCAGTTCTTC.

V is TRBV27 and J is TRBJ2-2; tentatively, D is TRBD2 (6 bases). V lost 6 bases and J 4 bases, leaving 15 bases between the germline ends. From germline, CDR1 is MNHEY and CDR2 SMNVEV (reference sequence). This CDR3 is 15 amino acids long. The CDR3 DNA is TGTGCCAGCAGCCGTACTGGGACTCTCACCGGGGAGCTGTTTTTT. It encodes CASSRTGTLTGELFF.

The rearrangement uses TRBV6-2 or TRBV6-3 and TRBJ1-2; 11 nucleotides align to TRBD1. The V and J ends lost 5 bases and 4 bases, in that order; junction bases with no gene match: 6. This CDR3 region has 15 residues. Germline lookup yields CDR1 MNHEY and CDR2 SVGEGT. The CDR3 DNA reads TGTGCCAGCAGTACCCCGGGACAGGGGGGCTATGGCTACACCTTC. Its translation is CASSTPGQGGYGYTF.

CDR3 in DNA: TGTGCCAGCAGTTTAGTTTACAGGGTCGGTGGAAACACCATATATTTT. Its translation: CASSLVYRVGGNTIYF. The rearrangement links TRBV28 to TRBJ1-3; tentatively, D is TRBD1 (6 bases). Trimming cost V 2 bases and J 3 bases, with 14 bases left between them. CDR1 and CDR2 from the germline V gene are MDHEN and SYDVKM. The CDR3 is made up of 16 amino acids.

The chain recombines TRBV27 with TRBJ2-1; TRBD2 matches at 8 bases. V gave up 2 bases and J gave up 6 bases; unmatched junction bases: 6. From germline, CDR1 is MNHEY and CDR2 SMNVEV (reference sequence). The length of the CDR3 is 15 residues. The CDR3 sequence is CASSLRAGDINEQFF. The CDR3 DNA follows: TGTGCCAGCAGTTTAAGAGCGGGAGATATCAATGAGCAGTTCTTC.

This clone was seen just once. The chain combines TRBV3-1 (or the pseudogene TRBV3-2) with TRBJ2-5; D not certain. This CDR3 spans 14 amino acids. Trimming took 1 base from V and 9 from J, leaving 15 bases between them. CDR1 LGHDT and CDR2 YNNKEL come from the germline V gene (reference sequence). CDR3 sequence reads: CASSQGYNPPSQYF. CDR3 DNA sequence: TGTGCCAGCAGCCAAGGTTACAACCCCCCGTCCCAGTACTTC.

This chain uses TRBV7-9 with TRBJ2-1; the match to TRBD2 covers 13 bases. This CDR3 is built from 16 residues. The germline gives CDR1 SEHNR, CDR2 FQNEAQ (reference sequence). V shed 5 bases, J shed 9 bases, and the junction held 10 bases outside the gene matches. The CDR3 DNA is TGTGCCAGCAGCGGCGGACTAGCGGGAGTATTGATTGAGCAGTTCTTC. Protein product: CASSGGLAGVLIEQFF.

V usage is TRBV6-5 and J usage is TRBJ2-1, with unresolved D. V dropped 6 bases and J dropped 0 bases, with 9 bases sitting between them. The CDR3 covers 14 residues. Germline V gene sequence: CDR1 MNHEY, CDR2 SVGAGI. The chain's CDR3 is CASSLESSYNEQFF. CDR3 nucleotide sequence: TGTGCCAGCAGCCTAGAGAGCTCCTACAATGAGCAGTTCTTC.

The table lists this clone with a count of one. The chain recombines TRBV6-6 with TRBJ1-5, with 7 bases identical to TRBD1. Looked up from germline, CDR1 is MNHNY and CDR2 is SVGAGI (reference sequence). The ends lost 6 bases at V and 5 bases at J; junction bases unmatched: 10. The CDR3 has 15 amino acids. As DNA, the CDR3 is TGTGCCAGCAGCAACACAGGGGTAGGGGATCAGCCCCAGCATTTT. It specifies CASSNTGVGDQPQHF.

The CDR3 loop reads CASSLGTNEQYF. The CDR3 DNA reads as TGTGCCAGCAGCTTGGGGACAAACGAGCAGTACTTC. The J gene is TRBJ2-7, the V gene TRBV5-4; possibly TRBD1 for D (5 bases). The CDR3 loop spans 12 amino acids. CDR1 and CDR2 from the germline V gene are SGHNT and YYREEE (reference sequence). V gave up 0 bases and J gave up 5 bases, with 6 bases separating them.

The V and J genes are TRBV27 and TRBJ2-7, with TRBD1 matching over 7 bases. CDR3 length: 17 residues. Germline-derived CDR1 and CDR2 are MNHEY and SMNVEV (reference sequence). After removal of 1 base from V and 0 bases from J, the junction contained 9 bases not matched to a gene. In nucleotides, the CDR3 is TGTGCCAGCAGTTTATACCCCCCCAGGGGGAACTCCTACGAGCAGTACTTC. This gives the protein CASSLYPPRGNSYEQYF.

The V call is TRBV3-1 (or the pseudogene TRBV3-2), the J call TRBJ1-1; no clear D gene. Deletions cut 1 base from V and 4 bases from J, with 10 bases between. The CDR3 length is 14 residues. Germline CDR1 LGHDT, CDR2 YNNKEL (reference sequence). The CDR3 here is CASSQGAVGTEAFF. The CDR3 bases are TGTGCCAGCAGCCAAGGGGCCGTGGGCACTGAAGCTTTCTTT.

This chain connects TRBV5-1 to TRBJ2-7; TRBD2 matches 7 bases. Germline CDR1 reads SGHRS; CDR2 reads YFSETQ. The CDR3 spans 14 residues. V shed 0 bases and J 3 bases; nucleotides not matched to a gene: 3. The CDR3 DNA sequence: TGCGCCAGCAGCTTGGATTGGGAGGGCTACGAGCAGTACTTC. This encodes CASSLDWEGYEQYF.

This clone was counted once. The chain recombines TRBV2 with TRBJ1-1; 9 bases align to TRBD1. Germline CDR1 and CDR2: SNHLY and FYNNEI. The ends lost 3 bases at V and 1 base at J; junction bases unmatched: 3. There are 15 residues in the CDR3. The CDR3 spells CASSDGTGPNTEAFF. DNA of the CDR3: TGTGCCAGCAGTGATGGGACAGGGCCGAACACTGAAGCTTTCTTT.

The J gene is TRBJ2-4, the V gene TRBV7-2; 7 bases are a match to TRBD1. This CDR3 contains 15 residues. Losses at the gene ends were 2 bases for V and 6 bases for J; bases not matched to a gene: 7. CDR1 is SGHTA and CDR2 is FQGNSA in the germline V gene. The CDR3 DNA is TGTGCCAGCAGCTTAAAGCCTGGACAGGCAAACATTCAGTACTTC. This codes for CASSLKPGQANIQYF.

This clone was counted once. The rearrangement links TRBV6-4 to TRBJ2-7; D unresolved. This CDR3 is built from 14 residues. V shed 3 bases and J shed 0 bases, with 9 bases lying between them. In germline, CDR1 is MRHNA, CDR2 SNTAGT. The CDR3 coding sequence is TGTGCCAGCAGTGAAACACCCGCCTCCTACGAGCAGTACTTC. Protein sequence: CASSETPASYEQYF.

The rearrangement joins TRBV30 to TRBJ1-3; D is undetermined. Trimming removed 2 bases at V and 3 bases at J, with 11 bases between. Germline assignment: CDR1 GTSNPN and CDR2 SVGIG (reference sequence). The CDR3 has 14 amino acids. The CDR3 reads CAWSLGADGNTIYF. Written as DNA, the CDR3 is TGTGCCTGGAGTCTCGGAGCTGATGGAAACACCATATATTTT.

J is TRBJ2-7 and V is TRBV2; D is ambiguous. This CDR3 is 11 amino acids long. V shed 6 bases and J shed 1 base, with 4 bases lying between them. Germline V gives CDR1 SNHLY, CDR2 FYNNEI. The CDR3 nucleotides read TGTGCCAGCAGCCTTTCCTACGAGCAGTACTTC. It encodes CASSLSYEQYF.

This clone was detected only once. V is TRBV6-4 and J is TRBJ1-1, with D unresolved. This CDR3 comprises 13 residues. CDR1 is MRHNA, CDR2 SNTAGT, per germline. Deletions cut 0 bases from V and 9 bases from J, with 11 bases between. CDR3 loop: CASSDSSFSQAFF. CDR3 nucleotides: TGTGCCAGCAGTGACTCGTCTTTTTCCCAAGCTTTCTTT.

The genes are TRBV5-1 and TRBJ2-5, with TRBD2 matching over 7 bases. The germline gives CDR1 SGHRS, CDR2 YFSETQ. The V segment lost 4 bases and the J segment 3 bases; nucleotides outside the gene matches: 9. CDR3 length: 15 residues. The CDR3 sequence: CASSISGETKETQYF. Written as DNA, the CDR3 is TGCGCCAGCAGCATAAGCGGGGAAACAAAAGAGACCCAGTACTTC.